The 2 T cell receptor beta chains reported below all come from one sample, sequenced in a study of T-cell memory formation after mild COVID-19. MiXCR, applied by TCRdb to the 5' RACE reads, yields one record per CDR3 protein. Among approximately 250,000 distinct CDR3 sequences listed, approximately 15% were seen once. The sequencing input was PBMCs or a T cell subset sorted from them (not recorded which). These receptor sequences come from an adult woman who had mild COVID-19 (a few samples of this study predate the infection). Cell type and time point are not known.

The chain employs TRBV6-2 or TRBV6-3 and TRBJ1-1; 9 bases align to TRBD1. With V trimmed by 6 bases and J by 6 bases, 20 bases remained unmatched. The CDR3 extends over 18 amino acids. CDR1 MNHEY and CDR2 SVGEGT come from the germline V gene. This CDR3 reads CASSRDVDRGSIVPEAFF. The CDR3 DNA follows: TGTGCCAGCAGCCGTGATGTCGACAGGGGGTCTATCGTCCCTGAAGCTTTCTTT.

The chain has TRBV20-1 and TRBJ1-5; D is perhaps TRBD1 (5 bases). CDR3 length: 14 residues. V was pared by 1 base and J by 0 bases, with 7 bases between. Per the germline V gene, CDR1 is DFQATT and CDR2 is SNEGSKA (reference sequence). The CDR3 region has the DNA TGCAGTGCTAGAGTGGGGGGTAGCAATCAGCCCCAGCATTTT. Its translation is CSARVGGSNQPQHF.